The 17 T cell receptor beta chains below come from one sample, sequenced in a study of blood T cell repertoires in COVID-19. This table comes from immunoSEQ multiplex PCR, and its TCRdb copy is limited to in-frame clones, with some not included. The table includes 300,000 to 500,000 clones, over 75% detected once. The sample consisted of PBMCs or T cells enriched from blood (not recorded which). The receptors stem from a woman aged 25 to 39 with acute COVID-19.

Here the CDR3 DNA reads TGTGCCAGCAGCCACGGGACAGGGGGCTACGAGCAGTACTTC. Its translation is CASSHGTGGYEQYF. The rearrangement links TRBV5-6 to TRBJ2-7; 11 bases are shared with TRBD1. The CDR3 covers 14 residues. The germline V gene has CDR1 SGHDT and CDR2 YYEEEE. V gave up 4 bases and J gave up 3 bases; unmatched junction bases: 3.

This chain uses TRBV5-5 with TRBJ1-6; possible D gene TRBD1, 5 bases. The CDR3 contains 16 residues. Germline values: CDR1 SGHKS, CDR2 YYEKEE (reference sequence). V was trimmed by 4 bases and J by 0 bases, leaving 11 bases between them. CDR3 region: CASSPGLSSYNSPLHF. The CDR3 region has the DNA TGTGCCAGCAGCCCAGGGCTTAGCTCCTATAATTCACCCCTCCACTTT.

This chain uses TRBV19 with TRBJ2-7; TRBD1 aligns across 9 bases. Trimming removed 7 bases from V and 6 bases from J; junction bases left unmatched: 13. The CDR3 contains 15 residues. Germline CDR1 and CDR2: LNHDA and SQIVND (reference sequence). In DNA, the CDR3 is TGTGCCAGTACCCGAGCGGGGACAGGGCATGGCGAGCAGTACTTC. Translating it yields CASTRAGTGHGEQYF.

Written as DNA, the CDR3 is TGTGCCAGCAGCCCGAGGACGGAGGGGACGACTGAAGCTTTCTTT. Translating it yields CASSPRTEGTTEAFF. The rearrangement uses TRBV5-5 and TRBJ1-1, with D possibly TRBD1 on 5 matching bases. Per the germline V gene, CDR1 is SGHKS and CDR2 is YYEKEE (reference sequence). The CDR3 runs to 15 residues. V was shortened by 4 bases and J by 5 bases, with 18 bases between the two germline ends.

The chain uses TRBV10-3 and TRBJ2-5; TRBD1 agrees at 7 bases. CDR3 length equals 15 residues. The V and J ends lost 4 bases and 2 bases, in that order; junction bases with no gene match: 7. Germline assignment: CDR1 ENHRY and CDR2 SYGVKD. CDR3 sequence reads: CAISGQGSRQETQYF. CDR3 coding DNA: TGTGCCATCAGTGGACAGGGCAGCCGTCAAGAGACCCAGTACTTC.

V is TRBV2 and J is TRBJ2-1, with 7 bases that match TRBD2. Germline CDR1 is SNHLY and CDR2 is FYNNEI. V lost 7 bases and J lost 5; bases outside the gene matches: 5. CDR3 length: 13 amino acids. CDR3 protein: CASTGGGNNEQFF. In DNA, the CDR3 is TGTGCCAGCACCGGCGGGGGAAACAATGAGCAGTTCTTC.

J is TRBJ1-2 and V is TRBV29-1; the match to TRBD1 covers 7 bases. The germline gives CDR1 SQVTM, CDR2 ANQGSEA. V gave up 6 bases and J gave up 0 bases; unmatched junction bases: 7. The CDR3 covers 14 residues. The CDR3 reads CSVGDREANYGYTF. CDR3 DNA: TGCAGCGTAGGGGACAGAGAAGCTAACTATGGCTACACCTTC. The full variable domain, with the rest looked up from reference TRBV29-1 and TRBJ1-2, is SAVISQKPSRDICQRGTSLTIQCQVDSQVTMMFWYRQQPGQSLTLIATANQGSEATYESGFVIDKFPISRPNLTFSTLTVSNMSPEDSSIYLCSVGDREANYGYTFGSGTRLTVV.

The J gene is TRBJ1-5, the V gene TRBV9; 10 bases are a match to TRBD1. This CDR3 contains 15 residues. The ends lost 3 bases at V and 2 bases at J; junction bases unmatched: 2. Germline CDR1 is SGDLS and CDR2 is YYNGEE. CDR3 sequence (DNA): TGTGCCAGCAGCGGGACAGGGGGGGGCAATCAGCCCCAGCATTTT. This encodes CASSGTGGGNQPQHF.

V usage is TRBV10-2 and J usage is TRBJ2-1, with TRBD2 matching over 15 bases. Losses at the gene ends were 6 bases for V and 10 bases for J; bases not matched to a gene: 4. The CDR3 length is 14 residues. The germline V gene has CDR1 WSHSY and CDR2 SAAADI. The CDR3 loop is CASSPGLAGGEQFF. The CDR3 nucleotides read TGCGCCAGCAGCCCGGGACTAGCGGGGGGAGAGCAGTTCTTC.

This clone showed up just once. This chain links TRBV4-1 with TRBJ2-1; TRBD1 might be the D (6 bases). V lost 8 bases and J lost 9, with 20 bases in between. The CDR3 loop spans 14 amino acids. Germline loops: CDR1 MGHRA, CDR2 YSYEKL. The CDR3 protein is CASSNRQALGEQFF. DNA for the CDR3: TGCGCCAGCTCGAACAGACAGGCCTTAGGTGAGCAGTTCTTC.

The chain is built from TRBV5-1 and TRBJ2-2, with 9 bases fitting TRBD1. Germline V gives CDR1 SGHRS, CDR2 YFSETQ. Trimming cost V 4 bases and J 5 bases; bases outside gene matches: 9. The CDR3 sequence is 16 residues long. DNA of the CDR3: TGCGCCAGCAGCCAACAGGGGGCGAGTTCAACCGGGGAGCTGTTTTTT. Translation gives CASSQQGASSTGELFF.

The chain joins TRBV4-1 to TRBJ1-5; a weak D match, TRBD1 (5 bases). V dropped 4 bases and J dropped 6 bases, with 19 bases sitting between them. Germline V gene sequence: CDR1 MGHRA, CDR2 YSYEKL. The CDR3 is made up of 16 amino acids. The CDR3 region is CASSPLGRGERQPQHF. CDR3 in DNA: TGCGCCAGCAGCCCACTCGGGAGGGGTGAGCGTCAGCCCCAGCATTTT.

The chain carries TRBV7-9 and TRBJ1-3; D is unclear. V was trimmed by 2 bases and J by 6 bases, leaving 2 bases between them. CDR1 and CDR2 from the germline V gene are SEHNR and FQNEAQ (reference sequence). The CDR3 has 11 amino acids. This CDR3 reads CASSLQNTIYF. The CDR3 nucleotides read TGTGCCAGCAGCTTACAAAACACCATATATTTT. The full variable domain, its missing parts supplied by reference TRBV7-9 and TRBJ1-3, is DTGVSQNPRHKITKRGQNVTFRCDPISEHNRLYWYRQTLGQGPEFLTYFQNEAQLEKSRLLSDRFSAERPKGSFSTLEIQRTEQGDSAMYLCASSLQNTIYFGEGSWLTVV.

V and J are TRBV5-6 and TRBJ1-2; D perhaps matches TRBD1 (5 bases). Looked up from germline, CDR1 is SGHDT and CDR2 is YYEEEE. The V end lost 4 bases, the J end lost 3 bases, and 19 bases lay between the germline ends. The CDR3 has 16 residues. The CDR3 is CASSRRGESEYYGYTF. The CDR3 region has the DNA TGTGCCAGCAGCCGGAGGGGAGAGAGCGAGTACTATGGCTACACCTTC.

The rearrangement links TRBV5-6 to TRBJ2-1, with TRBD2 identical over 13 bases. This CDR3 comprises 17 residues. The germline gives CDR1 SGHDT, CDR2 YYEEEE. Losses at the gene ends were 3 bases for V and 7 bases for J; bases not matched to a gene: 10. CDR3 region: CASSSGLAGARGNEQFF. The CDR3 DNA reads TGTGCCAGCAGCTCTGGACTAGCGGGGGCCCGAGGGAATGAGCAGTTCTTC.

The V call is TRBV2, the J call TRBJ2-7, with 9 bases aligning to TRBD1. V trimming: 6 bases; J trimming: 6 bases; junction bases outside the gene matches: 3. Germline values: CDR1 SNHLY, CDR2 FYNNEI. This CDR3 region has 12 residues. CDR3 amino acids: CASRGTGLEQYF. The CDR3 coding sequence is TGTGCCAGCAGGGGGACAGGGCTCGAGCAGTACTTC.

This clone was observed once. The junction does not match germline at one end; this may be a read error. The CDR3 DNA reads as TGTGCCAGCAGCCACCACCAAGGACAGGCCCCTTCCGACTTC. Protein: CASSHHQGQAPSDF. This chain connects TRBV3-1 (or the pseudogene TRBV3-2) to TRBJ1-2; 7 bases agree with TRBD1. The CDR3 has 14 residues. CDR1 LGHDT and CDR2 YNNKEL come from the germline V gene (reference sequence).